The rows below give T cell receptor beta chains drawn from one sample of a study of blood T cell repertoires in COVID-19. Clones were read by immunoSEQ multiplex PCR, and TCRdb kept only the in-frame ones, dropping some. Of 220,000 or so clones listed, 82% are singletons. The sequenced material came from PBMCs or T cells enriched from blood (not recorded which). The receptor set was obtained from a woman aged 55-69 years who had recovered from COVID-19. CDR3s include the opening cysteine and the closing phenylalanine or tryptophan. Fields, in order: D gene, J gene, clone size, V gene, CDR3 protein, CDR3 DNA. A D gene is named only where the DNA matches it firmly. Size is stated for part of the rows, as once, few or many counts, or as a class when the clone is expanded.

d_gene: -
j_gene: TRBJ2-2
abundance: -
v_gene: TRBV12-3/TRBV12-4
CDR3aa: CASSLGHGELFF
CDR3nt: TGTGCCAGCAGTTTAGGTCACGGGGAGCTGTTTTTT

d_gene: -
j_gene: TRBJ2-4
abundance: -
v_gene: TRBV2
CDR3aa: CASSEARGGIQYF
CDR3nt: TGTGCCAGCAGTGAGGCCCGCGGTGGCATTCAGTACTTC

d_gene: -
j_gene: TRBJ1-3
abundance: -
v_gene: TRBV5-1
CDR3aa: CASSPGGQLSGNTIYF
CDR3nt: TGCGCCAGCAGCCCTGGAGGACAGCTCTCTGGAAACACCATATATTTT

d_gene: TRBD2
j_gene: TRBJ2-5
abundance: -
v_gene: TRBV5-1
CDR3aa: CASGTSGKETQYF
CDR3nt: TGCGCCAGTGGGACTAGCGGGAAAGAGACCCAGTACTTC

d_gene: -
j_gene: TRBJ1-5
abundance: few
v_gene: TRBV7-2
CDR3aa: CASSLVGQRDQPQHF
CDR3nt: TGTGCCAGCAGCTTAGTTGGACAGAGGGATCAGCCCCAGCATTTT

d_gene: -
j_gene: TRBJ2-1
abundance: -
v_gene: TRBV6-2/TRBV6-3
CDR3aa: CASSYSPGVAVTYNEQFF
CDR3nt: TGTGCCAGCAGTTACTCACCGGGGGTAGCGGTAACCTACAATGAGCAGTTCTTC

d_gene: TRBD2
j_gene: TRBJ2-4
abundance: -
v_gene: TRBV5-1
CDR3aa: CASSWWLGLAGDGKNIQYF
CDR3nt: TGCGCCAGCAGCTGGTGGTTGGGACTAGCGGGAGATGGCAAAAACATTCAGTACTTC

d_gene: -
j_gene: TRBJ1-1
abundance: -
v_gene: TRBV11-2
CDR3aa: CASSTDIYTEAFF
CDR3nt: TGTGCCAGCAGCACCGACATCTACACTGAAGCTTTCTTT

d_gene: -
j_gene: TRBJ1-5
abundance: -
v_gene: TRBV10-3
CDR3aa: CAISPLGVGEPQHF
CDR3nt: TGTGCCATCAGCCCCCTCGGGGTAGGAGAGCCCCAGCATTTT

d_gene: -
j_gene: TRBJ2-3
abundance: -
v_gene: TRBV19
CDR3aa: CASSIEGGQYQYTDTQYF
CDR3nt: TGTGCCAGTAGTATAGAGGGGGGACAGTACCAATACACAGATACGCAGTATTTT

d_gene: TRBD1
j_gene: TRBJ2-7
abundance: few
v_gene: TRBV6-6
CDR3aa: CASSYEGQGAEEQYF
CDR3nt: TGTGCCAGCAGTTACGAAGGACAGGGGGCTGAAGAGCAGTACTTC

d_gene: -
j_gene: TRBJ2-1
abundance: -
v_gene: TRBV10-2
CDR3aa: CASRGGASSYNEQFF
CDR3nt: TGCGCCAGCAGAGGAGGCGCCAGCTCCTACAATGAGCAGTTCTTC

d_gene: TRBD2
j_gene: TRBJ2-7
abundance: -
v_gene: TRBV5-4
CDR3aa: CASSLRGGGREQYF
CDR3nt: TGTGCCAGCAGCTTACGGGGCGGGGGTCGCGAGCAGTACTTC

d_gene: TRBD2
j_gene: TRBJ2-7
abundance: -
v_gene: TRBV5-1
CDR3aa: CASSPAGGGEQYF
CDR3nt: TGCGCCAGCAGCCCCGCGGGGGGCGGCGAGCAGTACTTC

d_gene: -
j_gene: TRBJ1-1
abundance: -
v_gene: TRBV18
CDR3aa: CASSPLDSLSMNTEAFF
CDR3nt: TGTGCCAGCTCACCACTGGACAGCTTATCTATGAACACTGAAGCTTTCTTT

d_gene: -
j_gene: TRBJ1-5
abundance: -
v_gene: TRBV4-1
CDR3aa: CASSQESVTGRAHNQPQHF
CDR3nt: TGCGCCAGCAGCCAAGAGAGCGTGACAGGTCGGGCTCACAATCAGCCCCAGCATTTT

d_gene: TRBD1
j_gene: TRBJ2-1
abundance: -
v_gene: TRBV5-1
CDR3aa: CASSLRQGAGNEQFF
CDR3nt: TGCGCCAGCAGCCTCAGACAGGGTGCGGGCAATGAGCAGTTCTTC

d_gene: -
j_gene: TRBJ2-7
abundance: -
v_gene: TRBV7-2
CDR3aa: CASSLASGAYEQYF
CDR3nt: TGTGCCAGCAGCTTAGCTTCAGGGGCCTACGAGCAGTACTTC

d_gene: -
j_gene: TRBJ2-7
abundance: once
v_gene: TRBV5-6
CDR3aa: CASSRWAEQYF
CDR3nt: TGTGCCAGCAGCCGTTGGGCAGAGCAGTACTTC

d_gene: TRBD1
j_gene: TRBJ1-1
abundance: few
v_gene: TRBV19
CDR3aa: CASSIGQANTEAFF
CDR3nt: TGTGCCAGTAGTATCGGACAGGCGAACACTGAAGCTTTCTTT

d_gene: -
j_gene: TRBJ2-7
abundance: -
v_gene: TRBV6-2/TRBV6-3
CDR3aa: CASSYDRYYEQYF
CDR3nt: TGTGCCAGCAGTTACGACAGATACTACGAGCAGTACTTC

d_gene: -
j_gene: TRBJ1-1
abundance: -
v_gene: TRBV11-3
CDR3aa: CASSPGLMDTEAFF
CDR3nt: TGTGCCAGCAGCCCCGGTCTGATGGACACTGAAGCTTTCTTT

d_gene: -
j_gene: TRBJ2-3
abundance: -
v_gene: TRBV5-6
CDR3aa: CASSPWTDTSLGTDTQYF
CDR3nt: TGTGCCAGCAGCCCGTGGACAGATACTAGTTTGGGCACAGATACGCAGTATTTT

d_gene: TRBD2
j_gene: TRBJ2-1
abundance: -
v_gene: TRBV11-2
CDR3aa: CASTVLAGGNSYNEQFF
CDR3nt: TGTGCCAGCACGGTCCTAGCGGGGGGGAACTCCTACAATGAGCAGTTCTTC

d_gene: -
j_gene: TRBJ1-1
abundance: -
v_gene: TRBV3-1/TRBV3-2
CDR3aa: CASSTRQFEAFF
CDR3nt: TGTGCCAGCAGCACCCGACAGTTTGAAGCTTTCTTT

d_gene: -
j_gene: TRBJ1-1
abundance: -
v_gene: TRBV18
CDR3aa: CASSPQDGYTEAFF
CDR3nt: TGTGCCAGCTCACCCCAAGACGGGTACACTGAAGCTTTCTTT

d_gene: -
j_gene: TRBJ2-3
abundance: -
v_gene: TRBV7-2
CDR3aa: CASSLGADDTQYF
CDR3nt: TGTGCCAGCAGCTTAGGGGCTGACGATACGCAGTATTTT

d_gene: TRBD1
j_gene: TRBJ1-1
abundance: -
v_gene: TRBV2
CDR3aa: CASSARQGSTEAFF
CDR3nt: TGTGCCAGCAGTGCCAGACAGGGGTCAACTGAAGCTTTCTTT

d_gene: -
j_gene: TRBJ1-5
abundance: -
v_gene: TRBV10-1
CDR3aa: CASSEYSQPQHF
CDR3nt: TGCGCCAGCAGTGAGTATAGTCAGCCCCAGCATTTT

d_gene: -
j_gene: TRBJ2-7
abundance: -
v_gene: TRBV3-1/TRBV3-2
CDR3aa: CASSQDAGSGPFLF
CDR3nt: TGTGCCAGCAGCCAAGACGCTGGTAGTGGGCCCTTCCTCTTC

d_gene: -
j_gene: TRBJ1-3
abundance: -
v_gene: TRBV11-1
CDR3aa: CASSYARAGNTIYF
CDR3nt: TGTGCCAGCAGTTACGCCAGGGCTGGAAACACCATATATTTT

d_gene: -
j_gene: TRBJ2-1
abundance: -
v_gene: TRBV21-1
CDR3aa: CASSSMGLAGDYNEQFF
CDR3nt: TGTGCCAGCAGTAGCATGGGACTAGCGGGGGACTACAATGAGCAGTTCTTC

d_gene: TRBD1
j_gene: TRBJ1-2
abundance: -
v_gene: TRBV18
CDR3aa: CASSLDRGTTNYGYTF
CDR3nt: TGTGCCAGCTCACTGGACAGGGGAACAACTAACTATGGCTACACCTTC

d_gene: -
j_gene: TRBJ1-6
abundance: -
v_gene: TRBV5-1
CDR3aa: CASSLAAGAGHSPLHF
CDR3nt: TGCGCCAGCAGCTTGGCCGCGGGCGCTGGGCATTCACCCCTCCACTTT

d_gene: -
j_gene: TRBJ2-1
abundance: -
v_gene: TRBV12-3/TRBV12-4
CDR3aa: CASSLAGGEQFF
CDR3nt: TGTGCCAGCAGTTTAGCTGGGGGGGAGCAGTTCTTC